This is a list of T cell receptor beta chains from one sample in a study of blood T cells in healthy people across ages. One entry per CDR3 protein, called by TCRdb with MiXCR from the 5' RACE reads. The data contain about 1,600,000 distinct CDR3 sequences, 42% of them seen just once; the ten biggest clones take up 7.9%. The sequencing input was blood. The receptors derive from a woman under 30 in good health. Each CDR3 is given without its conserved first and last residue. The order of the fields is J gene, V gene, CDR3 protein.

>TRBJ2-1|TRBV6-6
ASSYPPYTAKGSEQF
>TRBJ2-5|TRBV6-6
ASSRTPGTEETQY
>TRBJ1-4|TRBV14
ASSAGGRKLF
>TRBJ1-1|TRBV10-3
ASNPGHPNTEAF
>TRBJ1-1|TRBV4-1
ASSQDRLAF
>TRBJ1-1|TRBV27
ASSTFWGNTEAF
>TRBJ2-3|TRBV18
ASSPQQTSTDTQY
>TRBJ1-1|TRBV5-1
ASSLIVIRGSEAF
>.|TRBV12-3/TRBV12-4
ASSQSEELCEQY
>TRBJ1-1|TRBV6-2/TRBV6-3
ASTGHGRYEVF
>TRBJ1-1|TRBV20-1
SARVSGVGTEAF
>TRBJ2-3|TRBV7-3
ASSSTSGGLRDTQY
>TRBJ1-1|TRBV19
ASSIWTEAF
>TRBJ2-6|TRBV12-3/TRBV12-4
ATERGANVLT
>TRBJ1-2|TRBV5-1
ASNLSPRNNYGYT
>TRBJ2-3|TRBV6-1
ASSDTGTSGRAQLGEDTQY
>.|TRBV5-1
ASSPGVNSYEQY
>TRBJ2-1|TRBV4-1
ASSQGTSGENQF